Below, one T cell receptor (beta chain) is given with its context. This sample was taken from a study of blood T cell repertoires in COVID-19. In the study overall: Material from acute and convalescent COVID-19 was sourced from the United States, Italy and Spain. PBMCs, B-cell-depleted T cells, or T cells were the source of the cDNA or gDNA that made up the material.

In the original workflow: It was from reference gene primer amplification that nucleated cell counts were estimated. Libraries were prepared by immunoSEQ multiplex PCR; TCRdb keeps only in-frame clonotypes and omits some of them. The V and J calls and clone size are taken from that table; D and trimming were inferred from the DNA. The sample records about 39,000 clones, around 85% being singletons. The CDR3 extends over 16 amino acids. CDR1 and CDR2 (germline): KGHDR, SFDVKD. The V gene lost 3 bases and the J gene lost 0 bases, with 13 bases spanning the gap. Sequencing was done on a sample of peripheral blood. The receptor was derived from a man in his forties or fifties with active COVID-19. The J gene is TRBJ2-5, the V gene TRBV24-1, with D possibly TRBD1 on 6 matching bases. For the CDR3, the DNA is TGTGCCACCAGTGATCCCAGGGGCGGGTACCAAGAGACCCAGTACTTC. Translated, it gives CATSDPRGGYQETQYF.